A selection of T cell receptor beta chains follows, all from one sample in a study of blood T cell repertoires in COVID-19. Sequenced by immunoSEQ multiplex PCR; TCRdb stores in-frame clones only, minus some. In the table there are 160,000 or so clones, roughly 77% of which are singletons. Material: peripheral blood. Every receptor here comes from a man aged 70 or older with active or convalescent COVID-19. Each CDR3 is given with its conserved first and last residue. Each record gives: D gene, J gene, V gene, clone size, CDR3 DNA, CDR3 protein. D genes are given only for firm matches. The size field is filled for only some rows; it gives once, few, many or a size class.

TRBD1	TRBJ2-5	TRBV9	once	TGTGCCAGCAGCCCCCGGACAGGGGAGGTGGGTGAGACCCAGTACTTC	CASSPRTGEVGETQYF
TRBD2	TRBJ2-1	TRBV7-9	once	TGTGCCAGCAGCTCCGGACTAGCGGCAACCTACAATGAGCAGTTCTTC	CASSSGLAATYNEQFF
-	TRBJ1-5	TRBV24-1	-	TGTGCCACCAGTGATTTTCGGTCGGGCAATCAGCCCCAGCATTTT	CATSDFRSGNQPQHF
-	TRBJ2-2	TRBV7-6	-	TGTGCCAGCAGCTTAGGCGGGAAATGGAACGGGGAGCTGTTTTTT	CASSLGGKWNGELFF
-	TRBJ2-7	TRBV5-1	once	TGCGCCAGCAGCTTGGTTGTAGACCCGTTTAGCGACGAGCAGTACTTC	CASSLVVDPFSDEQYF
TRBD2	TRBJ2-5	TRBV3-1/TRBV3-2	few	TGTGCCAGCAGCCAGACTAGCATCGAGACCCAGTACTTC	CASSQTSIETQYF
TRBD1	TRBJ1-5	TRBV6-6	-	TGTGCCAGCCAGACAGGGGCGCATCAGCCCCAGCATTTT	CASQTGAHQPQHF
-	TRBJ2-2	TRBV5-1	-	TGCGCCAGCACCTGGACTTTCTCCGGGGAGCTGTTTTTT	CASTWTFSGELFF
TRBD1	TRBJ1-6	TRBV5-4	many	TGTGCCAGCAGCCCATCGGGACAGATGAGATCACCCCTCCACTTT	CASSPSGQMRSPLHF
TRBD1	TRBJ1-1	TRBV7-7	-	TGTGCCAGCAGTCCCGACAGGGCTAGCACTGAAGCTTTCTTT	CASSPDRASTEAFF
-	TRBJ1-2	TRBV5-6	-	TGTGCCAGCGAGAGGGGAGGCTATGGCTACACCTTC	CASERGGYGYTF
-	TRBJ1-2	TRBV6-5	-	TGTGCCAGCAGGGACGGGGGGATTAACTATGGCTACACCTTC	CASRDGGINYGYTF
-	TRBJ1-3	TRBV7-9	-	TGTGCCAGCAGCTCCGACATGAGTGGAAACACCATATATTTT	CASSSDMSGNTIYF
-	TRBJ1-5	TRBV4-1	-	TGCGCCAGCAGCCTGGCGGAGAATCAGCCCCAGCATTTT	CASSLAENQPQHF
TRBD2	TRBJ2-3	TRBV11-3	-	TGTGCCAGCAGCCTCGACTCTGGGGTTCCCCAGCGGGGGACAGATACGCAGTATTTT	CASSLDSGVPQRGTDTQYF
-	TRBJ1-3	TRBV24-1	-	TGTGCCACCAGGACAGCTAAAGCAACTGGAAACACCATATATTTT	CATRTAKATGNTIYF
TRBD2	TRBJ2-1	TRBV9	-	TGTGCCAGCAGCGTAGCATCCAGCGGGGGATCCCTAAGCTCCTACAATGAGCAGTTCTTC	CASSVASSGGSLSSYNEQFF
-	TRBJ1-5	TRBV2	-	TGTGCCAGCAGGTGGCAGGACAATCAGCCCCAGCATTTT	CASRWQDNQPQHF
-	TRBJ2-1	TRBV7-2	-	TGTGCCAGCAGCCCACGGGCGGGCCACAATGAGCAGTTCTTC	CASSPRAGHNEQFF
TRBD1	TRBJ2-2	TRBV6-5	-	TGTGCCAGCAGACCAGGGGGGAACACCGGGGAGCTGTTTTTT	CASRPGGNTGELFF
-	TRBJ2-7	TRBV6-4	-	TGTGCCAGCCCTACTGTTAACTACGAGCAGTACTTC	CASPTVNYEQYF
TRBD2	TRBJ2-5	TRBV2	-	TGTGCCAGCATGCTGACTAGCGGATACCAAGAGACCCAGTACTTC	CASMLTSGYQETQYF
-	TRBJ1-4	TRBV5-6	-	TGTGCCAGCAGCTTGGCCGGGGGGAGCGATGAAAAACTGTTTTTT	CASSLAGGSDEKLFF
-	TRBJ1-3	TRBV7-6	-	TGTGCCAGCAGCCCAAAGATCACGGGAACTGGAAACACCATATATTTT	CASSPKITGTGNTIYF
-	TRBJ2-7	TRBV2	-	TGTGCCGATGGACGGGACTCCAGCTCCTACGAGCAGTACTTC	CADGRDSSSYEQYF
TRBD2	TRBJ2-1	TRBV10-1	-	TGCGCCAGCAGTGAAGAGAGCGGGGGCAGGTACAATGAGCAGTTCTTC	CASSEESGGRYNEQFF